The 17 T cell receptor beta chains listed next were all sequenced from one sample in a study of blood T cell repertoires in COVID-19. Profiling relied on immunoSEQ multiplex PCR, and the TCRdb table lists in-frame clones only, not all of them. The sample records 75,000 to 90,000 clones, about nine tenths being singletons. The sequencing sample was made of peripheral blood. All receptors come from a man aged 18 to 35 with COVID-19, enrolled during active disease.

This CDR3 reads CASSQGLAGEQYF. DNA of the CDR3: TGTGCCAGCAGCCAAGGACTAGCTGGCGAGCAGTACTTC. The chain recombines TRBV3-1 (or the pseudogene TRBV3-2) with TRBJ2-7; 7 positions match TRBD2. The CDR3 totals 13 residues. Trimming at V came to 1 base and at J to 6 bases, leaving 3 bases not matched to a gene. Germline CDR1 LGHDT, CDR2 YNNKEL (reference sequence).

The V gene is TRBV11-3, the J gene TRBJ2-3; D possibly corresponds to TRBD2 (5 bases). Trimming removed 5 bases at V and 9 bases at J, with 15 bases between. The CDR3 covers 13 residues. Germline assignment: CDR1 SGHNT and CDR2 YENEEA. Here the CDR3 reads CASSQDARGTQYF. As DNA, the CDR3 is TGTGCCAGCAGCCAGGACGCTCGGGGAACGCAGTATTTT.

CDR3 loop: CASSMVRTGPVTLHF. CDR3 sequence (DNA): TGTGCCAGTAGTATGGTCAGGACAGGCCCGGTGACCCTCCACTTT. The chain couples TRBV19 to TRBJ1-6; 7 positions match TRBD1. The CDR3 sequence is 15 residues long. The germline gives CDR1 LNHDA, CDR2 SQIVND (reference sequence). V trimming: 3 bases; J trimming: 14 bases; junction bases outside the gene matches: 13. Combining the CDR3 with reference TRBV19 and TRBJ1-6 gives the whole variable domain DGGITQSPKYLFRKEGQNVTLSCEQNLNHDAMYWYRQDPGQGLRLIYYSQIVNDFQKGDIAEGYSVSREKKESFPLTVTSAQKNPTAFYLCASSMVRTGPVTLHFGNGTRLTVT.

The rearrangement uses TRBV30 and TRBJ2-7; 8 nucleotides line up with TRBD2. CDR3 length: 14 amino acids. Trimming at V came to 2 bases and at J to 4 bases, leaving 7 bases not matched to a gene. The germline CDR1 and CDR2 sequences are GTSNPN and SVGIG (reference sequence). CDR3 in amino acids: CAWSWERETYEQYF. Written as DNA, the CDR3 is TGTGCCTGGAGTTGGGAGCGGGAGACGTACGAGCAGTACTTC.

The chain combines TRBV19 with TRBJ2-7; TRBD1 agrees at 8 bases. The CDR3 sequence is 14 residues long. Germline V gives CDR1 LNHDA, CDR2 SQIVND (reference sequence). The V gene end was trimmed by 10 bases and the J gene end by 2 bases; junction bases not matched to a gene: 10. The CDR3 is CATRGQGETYEQYF. DNA for the CDR3: TGTGCCACCCGCGGACAGGGCGAAACCTACGAGCAGTACTTC.

The J gene is TRBJ2-7, the V gene TRBV27, with 9 positions matching TRBD1. The V segment lost 2 bases and the J segment 3 bases; nucleotides outside the gene matches: 8. Germline CDR1 MNHEY, CDR2 SMNVEV (reference sequence). This CDR3 contains 16 residues. The CDR3 nucleotides read TGTGCCAGCAGTTTAGGGGCCGGGGACAGGGTCTACGAGCAGTACTTC. Translated: CASSLGAGDRVYEQYF.

J is TRBJ2-5 and V is TRBV13, with D maybe TRBD1 (5 bases). V lost 5 bases and J lost 0, with 10 bases in between. The V gene's germline CDR1 is PRHDT and CDR2 FYEKMQ (reference sequence). The CDR3 length is 14 residues. The CDR3 loop reads CASSPKGYQETQYF. In nucleotides, the CDR3 is TGTGCCAGCAGCCCGAAGGGGTACCAAGAGACCCAGTACTTC.

Here the CDR3 reads CSVGRGDANTEAFF. The CDR3 nucleotides are TGCAGCGTTGGGCGGGGGGACGCGAACACTGAAGCTTTCTTT. The rearrangement uses TRBV29-1 and TRBJ1-1; tentative D call: TRBD1 (5 bases). Germline loops: CDR1 SQVTM, CDR2 ANQGSEA. V gave up 4 bases and J gave up 1 base, with 13 bases separating them. There are 14 residues in the CDR3.

This clone was seen only once. The chain links TRBV7-9 to TRBJ2-7; TRBD1 matches at 9 bases. Trimming at V came to 5 bases and at J to 4 bases, leaving 9 bases not matched to a gene. This CDR3 is built from 15 residues. Per the germline V gene, CDR1 is SEHNR and CDR2 is FQNEAQ (reference sequence). The CDR3 DNA sequence: TGTGCCAGCAGCAGCCGGGACAGGGATAGGTACGAGCAGTACTTC. The encoded protein is CASSSRDRDRYEQYF.

V and J are TRBV2 and TRBJ2-5; D unclear. CDR1 and CDR2 from the germline V gene are SNHLY and FYNNEI. The CDR3 covers 12 residues. The V and J ends lost 6 bases and 4 bases respectively, with 9 bases between them. CDR3 bases: TGTGCCAGCAGGCGCCCTGTAGAGACCCAGTACTTC. Translating gives CASRRPVETQYF.

The chain is built from TRBV14 and TRBJ2-1; weak D call: TRBD2 (5 bases). CDR1 and CDR2 (germline): SGHDN, FVKESK. Trimming took 4 bases from V and 4 from J, leaving 8 bases between them. CDR3 length: 13 residues. Here the CDR3 DNA reads TGTGCCAGCAGCCGCACTAGATACAATGAGCAGTTCTTC. This gives the protein CASSRTRYNEQFF. Drawing the rest from reference TRBV14 and TRBJ2-1, the complete variable domain is EAGVTQFPSHSVIEKGQTVTLRCDPISGHDNLYWYRRVMGKEIKFLLHFVKESKQDESGMPNNRFLAERTGGTYSTLKVQPAELEDSGVYFCASSRTRYNEQFFGPGTRLTVL.

V is TRBV30 and J is TRBJ1-5; D might be TRBD1 (6 bases). V was shortened by 0 bases and J by 6 bases, with 9 bases between the two germline ends. The CDR3 runs 13 residues. In germline, CDR1 is GTSNPN, CDR2 SVGIG (reference sequence). This CDR3 reads CAWSVGGGQPQHF. The CDR3 bases are TGTGCCTGGAGTGTAGGGGGGGGTCAGCCCCAGCATTTT.

The chain joins TRBV12-3 or TRBV12-4 to TRBJ2-4; 7 nucleotides agree with TRBD2. This CDR3 has 13 residues. V shed 6 bases and J 2 bases; nucleotides not matched to a gene: 1. CDR3 residues: CASSGGTKNIQYF. The CDR3 DNA sequence: TGTGCCAGCAGCGGGGGGACCAAAAACATTCAGTACTTC.

The chain uses TRBV29-1 and TRBJ2-7; TRBD2 might be the D (7 bases). V was trimmed by 3 bases and J by 2 bases, leaving 11 bases between them. Germline V gene lookup returns CDR1 SQVTM and CDR2 ANQGSEA. The CDR3 has 13 amino acids. CDR3 nucleotide sequence: TGCAGCGTTGAGAAAGGGGGGGCCTACGAGCAGTACTTC. Protein product: CSVEKGGAYEQYF.

V usage is TRBV27 and J usage is TRBJ2-3, with D possibly TRBD1 on 6 matching bases. V dropped 6 bases and J dropped 4 bases, with 11 bases sitting between them. Germline CDR1 MNHEY, CDR2 SMNVEV (reference sequence). The CDR3 covers 13 residues. CDR3 sequence: CASRVAGADTQYF. DNA for the CDR3: TGTGCCAGCAGGGTGGCAGGGGCAGATACGCAGTATTTT.

V and J are TRBV11-2 and TRBJ2-7; the match to TRBD2 covers 11 bases. This CDR3 is 15 amino acids long. In germline, CDR1 is SGHAT, CDR2 FQNNGV. With 5 bases clipped from V and 2 bases from J, the junction kept 5 bases outside the gene matches. The CDR3 spells CASSGGTSGAYEQYF. The CDR3 coding sequence is TGTGCCAGCAGCGGGGGGACTAGCGGCGCCTACGAGCAGTACTTC. Based on the CDR3 plus reference TRBV11-2 and TRBJ2-7, the full variable domain is EAGVAQSPRYKIIEKRQSVAFWCNPISGHATLYWYQQILGQGPKLLIQFQNNGVVDDSQLPKDRFSAERLKGVDSTLKIQPAKLEDSAVYLCASSGGTSGAYEQYFGPGTRLTVT.

The chain recombines TRBV18 with TRBJ2-7; 7 bases align to TRBD2. V lost 1 base and J lost 4; bases outside the gene matches: 10. The CDR3 loop spans 16 amino acids. Germline V gene lookup returns CDR1 KGHSH and CDR2 LQKENI. CDR3 nucleotide sequence: TGTGCCAGCTCACCACGTCCGGGGGAGGGCATATACGAGCAGTACTTC. This sequence encodes CASSPRPGEGIYEQYF.